This T cell receptor beta chain emerged from a study of blood T cell repertoires in COVID-19. The overall study: From T cells, B-cell-depleted T cells, or PBMCs came the material, which was cDNA or gDNA.

Profiling relied on immunoSEQ multiplex PCR, and the TCRdb table lists in-frame clones only, not all of them. The sample lists 200,000 or so clones; roughly three quarters were seen once. Germline CDR1 reads MNHEY; CDR2 reads SMNVEV (reference sequence). Losses at the gene ends were 3 bases for V and 5 bases for J; bases not matched to a gene: 7. The CDR3 loop spans 16 amino acids. This clone was seen only once. The material sequenced was peripheral blood. The TCR sequence derives from a man in his sixties with active or convalescent COVID-19. V usage is TRBV27 and J usage is TRBJ2-2; 9 nucleotides align to TRBD1. The CDR3 DNA follows: TGTGCCAGCAGTTTCTTCCTGACAGGGGGGACCGGGGAGCTGTTTTTT. Its protein is CASSFFLTGGTGELFF.